This T cell receptor beta chain was profiled in a study of beta chain features in type 1 diabetes. Findings of the study overall: TCRB CDR3s were moderately but significantly shorter in Type 1 diabetes patients in all four CD4+ subsets.

On this clone itself: Its antigen is not identified.

Germline-derived CDR1 and CDR2 are SGHRS and YFSETQ. V was pared by 1 base and J by 1 base, with 3 bases of the junction left unmatched. The CDR3 is 15 residues long. Sequencing targeted expressed TCRB transcripts, as all isolated RNA had been reverse transcribed. The protocol was immunoSEQ multiplex PCR, while the TCRdb copy is restricted to in-frame clones and leaves out a portion. The sample consists of roughly 160,000 clones, 7% to 9% of them appearing once. Material for sequencing was central memory CD4+ T cells from blood. The J gene is TRBJ2-7, the V gene TRBV5-1; 9 nucleotides match TRBD2. This receptor was identified in a man between 18 and 29 years old with type 1 diabetes. The CDR3 region is CASSLLAGSSYEQYF. The CDR3 nucleotides are TGCGCCAGCAGCTTGCTAGCGGGATCTTCCTACGAGCAGTACTTC. Drawing the rest from reference TRBV5-1 and TRBJ2-7, the complete variable domain is KAGVTQTPRYLIKTRGQQVTLSCSPISGHRSVSWYQQTPGQGLQFLFEYFSETQRNKGNFPGRFSGRQFSNSRSEMNVSTLELGDSALYLCASSLLAGSSYEQYFGPGTRLTVT.